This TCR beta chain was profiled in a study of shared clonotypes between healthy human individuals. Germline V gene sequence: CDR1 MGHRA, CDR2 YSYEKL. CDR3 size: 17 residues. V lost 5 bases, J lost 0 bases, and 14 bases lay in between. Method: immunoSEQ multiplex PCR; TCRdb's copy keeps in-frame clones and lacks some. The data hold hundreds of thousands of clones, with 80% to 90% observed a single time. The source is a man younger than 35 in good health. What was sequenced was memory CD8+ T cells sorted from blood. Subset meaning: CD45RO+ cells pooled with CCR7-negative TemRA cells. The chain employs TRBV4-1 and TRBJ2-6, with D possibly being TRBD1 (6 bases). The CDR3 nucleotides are TGCGCCAGCAGCTTACAGGGAGTATACTCTGGGGCCAACGTCCTGACTTTC. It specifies CASSLQGVYSGANVLTF.